The present T cell receptor beta chain was sequenced within a study of OX40 agonist ivuxolimab in advanced cancers. In the study overall: Ivuxolimab was delivered to patients intravenously every 2 weeks at doses spanning 0.01 to 10 mg/kg.

The repertoire was sequenced with immunoSEQ multiplex PCR; TCRdb's copy has only in-frame clones and lacks some. The repertoire has tens of thousands of clones, more than 70% of them found once; the top ten carry around 1%. Germline CDR1 reads MDHEN; CDR2 reads SYDVKM. Trimming removed 3 bases from V and 6 bases from J; junction bases left unmatched: 6. The CDR3 is made up of 15 amino acids. The chain has TRBV28 and TRBJ1-4; 8 positions match TRBD1. The origin of this receptor is an adult with an advanced solid tumor such as melanoma, head and neck, liver or kidney cancer. The sample in question was CD4+ or CD8+ T cells sorted from blood, obtained in a trial of the OX40 agonist ivuxolimab. CDR3 DNA sequence: TGTGCCAGCAGTTTCCCCAGGGGGCGGGATGAAAAACTGTTTTTT. This encodes CASSFPRGRDEKLFF. Combining the CDR3 with reference TRBV28 and TRBJ1-4 gives the whole variable domain DVKVTQSSRYLVKRTGEKVFLECVQDMDHENMFWYRQDPGLGLRLIYFSYDVKMKEKGDIPEGYSVSREKKERFSLILESASTNQTSMYLCASSFPRGRDEKLFFGSGTQLSVL.